Shown below are 18 T cell receptor beta chains from a single sample sequenced in a study of cytomegalovirus exposure and HLA in healthy donors. Primers for the PCR totalled 60 Vbeta and 13 Jbeta. Generated by immunoSEQ multiplex PCR, the TCRdb table keeps only in-frame clones and is missing some. The sample has approximately 170,000 clones; roughly 85% are singletons. Sequencing was performed on PBMCs. These receptors came from a man aged 25-45 years in good health and CMV-seropositive.

The chain uses TRBV10-3 and TRBJ1-5; 7 bases line up with TRBD1. The V gene's germline CDR1 is ENHRY and CDR2 SYGVKD. Germline trimming cut 3 bases from V and 5 bases from J; bases unmatched to any gene: 19. The CDR3 length is 19 residues. CDR3 nucleotide sequence: TGTGCCATCAGTGACGTCGGGTCAGGTTACAGGGGTTTTGATCAGCCCCAGCATTTT. Protein product: CAISDVGSGYRGFDQPQHF.

This chain links TRBV18 with TRBJ2-1, with D possibly TRBD2 on 6 matching bases. The CDR3 sequence is 15 residues long. Looked up from germline, CDR1 is KGHSH and CDR2 is LQKENI. V lost 3 bases to trimming and J lost 9 bases, with 18 bases between them. Here the CDR3 reads CASSPMGEALSEQFF. In DNA, the CDR3 is TGTGCCAGCTCACCGATGGGGGAGGCGCTTAGTGAGCAGTTCTTC.

The genes are TRBV19 and TRBJ1-5, with a possible D match to TRBD1 (6 bases). V lost 1 base to trimming and J lost 1 base, with 29 bases between them. Germline lookup yields CDR1 LNHDA and CDR2 SQIVND (reference sequence). This CDR3 has 22 amino acids. The CDR3 DNA reads as TGTGCCAGTAGTATAGCCCTATGGGGGCAACGAAAGGATATCATGAGCAATCAGCCCCAGCATTTT. This codes for CASSIALWGQRKDIMSNQPQHF.

V is TRBV4-1 and J is TRBJ1-1; TRBD1 is a possible D gene (6 bases). This CDR3 region has 17 residues. Germline loops: CDR1 MGHRA, CDR2 YSYEKL. The V and J ends lost 4 bases and 0 bases respectively, with 18 bases between them. DNA of the CDR3: TGCGCCAGCAGCCGAAGAATATCAGGGGAGATGAACACTGAAGCTTTCTTT. Residues: CASSRRISGEMNTEAFF.

A few counts support this clone. The V gene is TRBV30, the J gene TRBJ1-1; D remains ambiguous. Trimming cost V 1 base and J 2 bases, with 11 bases left between them. CDR3 length: 14 residues. Germline CDR1 and CDR2: GTSNPN and SVGIG (reference sequence). The CDR3 reads CAWSGFSPNTEAFF. The CDR3 bases are TGTGCCTGGAGTGGCTTCAGTCCAAACACTGAAGCTTTCTTT.

The genes are TRBV14 and TRBJ1-2; 12 bases line up with TRBD1. Germline V gene lookup returns CDR1 SGHDN and CDR2 FVKESK. Losses at the gene ends were 3 bases for V and 7 bases for J; bases not matched to a gene: 9. The CDR3 consists of 16 residues. CDR3 nucleotide sequence: TGTGCCAGCAGCCAGATCGGGACAGGGGGCGCTGGTGGCTACACCTTC. This codes for CASSQIGTGGAGGYTF. Filled out from reference TRBV14 and TRBJ1-2, the complete variable domain reads EAGVTQFPSHSVIEKGQTVTLRCDPISGHDNLYWYRRVMGKEIKFLLHFVKESKQDESGMPNNRFLAERTGGTYSTLKVQPAELEDSGVYFCASSQIGTGGAGGYTFGSGTRLTVV.

This clone was observed a few times. V usage is TRBV2 and J usage is TRBJ2-2; 10 bases map to TRBD1. The germline CDR1 and CDR2 sequences are SNHLY and FYNNEI. Germline trimming cut 5 bases from V and 2 bases from J; bases unmatched to any gene: 2. The CDR3 length is 15 residues. CDR3 protein: CASSRDRGNTGELFF. The CDR3 DNA reads TGTGCCAGCAGTCGGGACAGGGGTAACACCGGGGAGCTGTTTTTT.

The J gene is TRBJ2-3, the V gene TRBV19, with D possibly being TRBD2 (6 bases). V was cut by 8 bases and J by 2 bases, with 17 bases left in between. CDR1 is LNHDA, CDR2 SQIVND, per germline (reference sequence). CDR3 length equals 15 residues. This CDR3 is CASRSRPSATDTQYF. The CDR3 bases are TGTGCCAGTCGCTCCCGACCTAGCGCCACAGATACGCAGTATTTT. The full variable domain, its missing parts supplied by reference TRBV19 and TRBJ2-3, is DGGITQSPKYLFRKEGQNVTLSCEQNLNHDAMYWYRQDPGQGLRLIYYSQIVNDFQKGDIAEGYSVSREKKESFPLTVTSAQKNPTAFYLCASRSRPSATDTQYFGPGTRLTVL.

This clone was counted only a few times. The J gene is TRBJ1-3, the V gene TRBV19; D remains ambiguous. Trimming shortened V by 7 bases and J by 2 bases, and 15 bases separated the two germline ends. This CDR3 region has 15 residues. CDR1 is LNHDA and CDR2 is SQIVND in the germline V gene (reference sequence). The CDR3 sequence is CASTPGGHTGNTIYF. In nucleotides, the CDR3 is TGTGCCAGTACCCCAGGAGGGCATACTGGAAACACCATATATTTT.

A word on this clone: A junction end diverges from the germline sequence, so it may reflect a read error. The chain is built from TRBV6-1 and TRBJ2-3; the D gene is possibly TRBD2 (7 bases). In germline, CDR1 is MNHNS, CDR2 SASEGT. CDR3 length: 16 amino acids. CDR3 loop: CASSERGGRAGPNMDF. The CDR3 DNA is TGTGCCAGCAGTGAGAGGGGGGGAAGGGCCGGGCCCAACATGGATTTT.

The table lists this clone with a count of one. The gene calls are TRBV19 and TRBJ2-1, with D possibly matching TRBD1 (7 bases). V gave up 6 bases and J gave up 7 bases, with 22 bases separating them. This CDR3 is 16 amino acids long. The germline CDR1 and CDR2 sequences are LNHDA and SQIVND (reference sequence). In DNA, the CDR3 is TGTGCCAGTAGCAACCACAGGGGAGGCGGAATAAATGAGCAGTTCTTC. Translating it yields CASSNHRGGGINEQFF.

The CDR3 DNA reads TGTGCTAGTGGGACTAGCGGGAACCAAGAGACCCAGTACTTC. Translated, it gives CASGTSGNQETQYF. This chain connects TRBV12-5 to TRBJ2-5, with 11 bases fitting TRBD2. This CDR3 spans 14 amino acids. Germline values: CDR1 LGHNT, CDR2 FRNRAP. V was pared by 6 bases and J by 0 bases, with 0 bases of the junction left unmatched.

V usage is TRBV6-1 and J usage is TRBJ2-7; D unresolved. This CDR3 is 13 amino acids long. Germline CDR1 reads MNHNS; CDR2 reads SASEGT. Trimming cost V 11 bases and J 0 bases, with 14 bases left between them. CDR3 in amino acids: CASRGSVSYEQYF. CDR3 sequence (DNA): TGTGCCTCCCGAGGCAGCGTCTCCTACGAGCAGTACTTC.

V usage is TRBV6-4 and J usage is TRBJ2-3, with 8 nucleotides matching TRBD1. V dropped 6 bases and J dropped 4; count of bases not matched to a gene: 6. This CDR3 has 14 amino acids. In germline, CDR1 is MRHNA, CDR2 SNTAGT. The DNA of the CDR3 is TGTGCCAGCAGCAAAAGACAGGGGTCAGATACGCAGTATTTT. Protein: CASSKRQGSDTQYF.

The gene calls are TRBV6-5 and TRBJ2-1, with 8 bases lining up with TRBD1. CDR3 size: 14 residues. V dropped 4 bases and J dropped 5; count of bases not matched to a gene: 4. Per the germline V gene, CDR1 is MNHEY and CDR2 is SVGAGI. CDR3 nucleotide sequence: TGTGCCAGCAGTTTTCAGGGGGCCCACAATGAGCAGTTCTTC. Encoded protein: CASSFQGAHNEQFF.

V usage is TRBV5-4 and J usage is TRBJ2-7, with a possible D match to TRBD1 (5 bases). The germline CDR1 and CDR2 sequences are SGHNT and YYREEE (reference sequence). The CDR3 contains 15 residues. With 4 bases removed from V and 2 bases from J, the gap between germline ends came to 16 bases. CDR3 region: CASSPTPGNPYEQYF. The CDR3 DNA reads TGTGCCAGCAGCCCGACCCCAGGGAATCCCTACGAGCAGTACTTC.

The chain is built from TRBV7-2 and TRBJ1-1; D may be TRBD1 (5 bases). The germline V gene has CDR1 SGHTA and CDR2 FQGNSA. The length of the CDR3 is 14 residues. Trimming pared 5 bases from V and 1 base from J, leaving 11 bases between. CDR3 region: CASSRQGRNTEAFF. The CDR3 bases are TGTGCCAGCAGCCGTCAGGGTAGGAACACTGAAGCTTTCTTT.

The V gene is TRBV9, the J gene TRBJ2-5; 9 nucleotides agree with TRBD2. V was pared by 6 bases and J by 5 bases, with 8 bases of the junction left unmatched. The CDR3 totals 14 residues. The germline gives CDR1 SGDLS, CDR2 YYNGEE. In nucleotides, the CDR3 is TGTGCCAGCACCCCGTATAGCGGGAGTGAGACCCAGTACTTC. Protein: CASTPYSGSETQYF.